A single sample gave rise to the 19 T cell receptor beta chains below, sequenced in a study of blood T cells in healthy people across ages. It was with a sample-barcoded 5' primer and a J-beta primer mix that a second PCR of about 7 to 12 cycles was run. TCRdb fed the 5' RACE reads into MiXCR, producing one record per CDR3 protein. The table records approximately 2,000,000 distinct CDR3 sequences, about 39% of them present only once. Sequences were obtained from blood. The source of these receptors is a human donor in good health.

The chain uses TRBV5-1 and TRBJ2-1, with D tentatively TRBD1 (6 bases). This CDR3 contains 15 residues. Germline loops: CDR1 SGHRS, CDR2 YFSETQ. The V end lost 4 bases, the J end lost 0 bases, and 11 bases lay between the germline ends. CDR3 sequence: CASSPQQGSYNEQFF. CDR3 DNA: TGCGCCAGCAGCCCCCAACAGGGCTCCTACAATGAGCAGTTCTTC.

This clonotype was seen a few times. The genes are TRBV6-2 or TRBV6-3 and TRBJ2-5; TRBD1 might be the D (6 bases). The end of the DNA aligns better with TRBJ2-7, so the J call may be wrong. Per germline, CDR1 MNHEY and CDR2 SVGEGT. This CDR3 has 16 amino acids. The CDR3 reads CASSYPSGRGDYEQYF. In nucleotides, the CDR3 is TGTGCCAGCAGTTACCCCTCTGGCAGGGGAGACTACGAGCAGTACTTC.

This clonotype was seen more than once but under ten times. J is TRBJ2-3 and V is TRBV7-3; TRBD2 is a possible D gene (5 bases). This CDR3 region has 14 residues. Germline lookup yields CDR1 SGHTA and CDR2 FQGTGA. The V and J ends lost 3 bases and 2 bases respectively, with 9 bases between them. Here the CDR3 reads CASSFASNTDTQYF. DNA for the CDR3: TGTGCCAGCAGCTTTGCTAGCAACACAGATACGCAGTATTTT.

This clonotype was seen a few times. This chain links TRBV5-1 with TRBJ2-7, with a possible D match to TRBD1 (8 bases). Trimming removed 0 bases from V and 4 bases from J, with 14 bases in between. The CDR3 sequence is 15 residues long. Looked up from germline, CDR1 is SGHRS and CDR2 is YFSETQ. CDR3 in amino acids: CASSLGAGDRYEQYF. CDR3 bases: TGCGCCAGCAGCTTGGGCGCGGGGGACAGGTACGAGCAGTACTTC.

CDR3 nucleotide sequence: TGTGCCAGCAGTATGGGTTTTGGCGAGCAGTACTTC. This codes for CASSMGFGEQYF. The gene calls are TRBV28 and TRBJ2-5; unclear D gene. TRBJ2-7 matches the DNA end more closely, so the J call is doubtful. CDR1 is MDHEN and CDR2 is SYDVKM in the germline V gene. The CDR3 extends over 12 amino acids.

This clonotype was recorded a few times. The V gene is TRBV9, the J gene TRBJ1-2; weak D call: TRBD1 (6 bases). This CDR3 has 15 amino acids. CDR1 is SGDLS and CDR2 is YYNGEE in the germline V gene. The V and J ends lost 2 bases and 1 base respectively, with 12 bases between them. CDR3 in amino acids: CASSVGSGHNYGYTF. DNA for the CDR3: TGTGCCAGCAGCGTCGGCTCGGGACATAACTATGGCTACACCTTC.

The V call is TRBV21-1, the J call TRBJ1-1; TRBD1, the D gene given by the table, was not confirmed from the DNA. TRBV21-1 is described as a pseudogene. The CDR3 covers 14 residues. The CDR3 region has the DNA TGTGCCAGCAGCACAAGTTTAACAGGGGACGAAGCTTTCTTT. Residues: CASSTSLTGDEAFF.

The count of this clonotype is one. The CDR3 DNA reads as TGCAGTGCTCGCCGGGACAGTCGCTCCTACGAGCAGTACTTC. Residues: CSARRDSRSYEQYF. V and J are TRBV20-1 and TRBJ2-7; 7 positions agree with TRBD1. J gave up 0 bases and V 5 bases, and 7 bases lay outside the gene matches. Germline CDR1 and CDR2: DFQATT and SNEGSKA (reference sequence). CDR3 size: 14 residues.

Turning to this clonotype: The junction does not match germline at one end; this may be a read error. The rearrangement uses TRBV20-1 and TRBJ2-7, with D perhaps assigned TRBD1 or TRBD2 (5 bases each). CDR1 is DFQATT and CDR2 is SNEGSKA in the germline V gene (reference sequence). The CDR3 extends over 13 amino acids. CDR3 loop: CGARTGGSYEQYF. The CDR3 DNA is TGCGGTGCTAGAACAGGAGGCTCCTACGAGCAGTACTTC.

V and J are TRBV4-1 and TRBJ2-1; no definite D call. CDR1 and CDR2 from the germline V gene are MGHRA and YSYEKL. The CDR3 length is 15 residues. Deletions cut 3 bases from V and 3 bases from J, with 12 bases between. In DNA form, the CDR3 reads TGCGCCAGCAGCCATGCCCTGGACGGCTACAATGAGCAGTTCTTC. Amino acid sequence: CASSHALDGYNEQFF.

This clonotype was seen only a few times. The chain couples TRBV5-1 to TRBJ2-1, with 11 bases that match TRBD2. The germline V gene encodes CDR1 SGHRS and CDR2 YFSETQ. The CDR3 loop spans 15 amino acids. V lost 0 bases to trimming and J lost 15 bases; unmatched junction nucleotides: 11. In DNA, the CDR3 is TGCGCCAGCAGCTTGGCCGCGGTAGCGGGGGGGCTCTGGTTCTTC. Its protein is CASSLAAVAGGLWFF.

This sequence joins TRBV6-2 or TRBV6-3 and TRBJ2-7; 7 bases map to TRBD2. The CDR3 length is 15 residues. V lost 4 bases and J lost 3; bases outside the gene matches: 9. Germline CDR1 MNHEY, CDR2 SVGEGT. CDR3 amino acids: CASSSPGLMNYEQYF. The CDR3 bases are TGTGCCAGCAGTTCCCCGGGACTAATGAACTACGAGCAGTACTTC.

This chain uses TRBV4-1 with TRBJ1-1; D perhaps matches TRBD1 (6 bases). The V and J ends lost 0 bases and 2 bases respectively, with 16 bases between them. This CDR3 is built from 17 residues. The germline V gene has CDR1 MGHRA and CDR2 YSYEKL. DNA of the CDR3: TGCGCCAGCAGCCAAGATAAGCGGGGGCGTAGTAACACTGAAGCTTTCTTT. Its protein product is CASSQDKRGRSNTEAFF.

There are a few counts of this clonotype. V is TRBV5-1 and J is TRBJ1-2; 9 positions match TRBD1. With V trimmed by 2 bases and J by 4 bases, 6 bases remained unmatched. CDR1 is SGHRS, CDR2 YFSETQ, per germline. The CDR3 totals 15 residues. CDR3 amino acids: CASSFSTGGTYGYTF. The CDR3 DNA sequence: TGCGCCAGCAGCTTTTCAACAGGGGGCACCTATGGCTACACCTTC.

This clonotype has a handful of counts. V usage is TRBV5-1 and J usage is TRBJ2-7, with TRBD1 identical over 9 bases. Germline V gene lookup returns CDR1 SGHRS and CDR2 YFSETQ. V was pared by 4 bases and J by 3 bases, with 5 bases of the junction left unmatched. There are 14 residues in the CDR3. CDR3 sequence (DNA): TGCGCCAGCAGCGCGACAGGGGGACTCTACGAGCAGTACTTC. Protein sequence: CASSATGGLYEQYF. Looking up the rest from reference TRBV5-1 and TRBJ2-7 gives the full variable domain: KAGVTQTPRYLIKTRGQQVTLSCSPISGHRSVSWYQQTPGQGLQFLFEYFSETQRNKGNFPGRFSGRQFSNSRSEMNVSTLELGDSALYLCASSATGGLYEQYFGPGTRLTVT.

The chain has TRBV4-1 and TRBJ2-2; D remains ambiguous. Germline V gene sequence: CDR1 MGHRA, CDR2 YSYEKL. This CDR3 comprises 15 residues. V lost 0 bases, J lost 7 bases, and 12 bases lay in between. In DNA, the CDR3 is TGCGCCAGCAGCCAAGAAGCCACAATAAGCGGGGAGCTGTTTTTT. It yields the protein CASSQEATISGELFF.

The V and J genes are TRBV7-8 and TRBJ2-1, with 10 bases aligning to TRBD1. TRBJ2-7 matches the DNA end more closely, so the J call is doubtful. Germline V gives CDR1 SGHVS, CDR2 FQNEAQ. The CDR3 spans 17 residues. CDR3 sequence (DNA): TGTGCCAGCAGCTTAGCCCGGTGGGGGACAGGGGCCTACGAGCAGTACTTC. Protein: CASSLARWGTGAYEQYF.

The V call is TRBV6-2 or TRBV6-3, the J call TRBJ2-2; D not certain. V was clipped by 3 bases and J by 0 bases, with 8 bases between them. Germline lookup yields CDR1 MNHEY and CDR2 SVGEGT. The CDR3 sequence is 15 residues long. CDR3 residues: CASSYLGSNTGELFF. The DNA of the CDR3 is TGTGCCAGCAGTTATCTGGGTTCGAACACCGGGGAGCTGTTTTTT.

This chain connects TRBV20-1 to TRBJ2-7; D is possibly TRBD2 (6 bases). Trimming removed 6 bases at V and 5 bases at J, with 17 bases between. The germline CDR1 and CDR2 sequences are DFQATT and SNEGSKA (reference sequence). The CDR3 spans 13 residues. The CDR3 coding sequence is TGCAGTGCGGCAAAACGGACTAACCACGAGCAGTACTTC. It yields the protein CSAAKRTNHEQYF.